The rows below give T cell receptor beta chains drawn from one sample of a study of T cell responses to AZD1222 COVID-19 vaccine. TCRdb keeps only in-frame clones here, not all; method: immunoSEQ multiplex PCR. The data contain fewer than 150,000 clones, 86% of them singletons. The sample here was peripheral blood, taken on day 0 of AZD1222 vaccination. Receptors originate from an adult in good health. Both conserved end residues are part of each CDR3. Fields, in order: CDR3 protein, CDR3 DNA, clone size, V gene, D gene, J gene. A D gene is named only where the DNA matches it firmly. Clone size appears in some rows only: once, few, many, or a class for an expanded clone.

CDR3: CASSTPPRGGALNEQFF; DNA: TGTGCCAGTAGTACGCCCCCTCGCGGGGGGGCCTTGAATGAGCAGTTCTTC; size: .; V: TRBV19; D: TRBD2; J: TRBJ2-1
CDR3: CASSPAGGGYNEQFF; DNA: TGTGCCAGCAGCCCGGCGGGGGGGGGCTACAATGAGCAGTTCTTC; size: few; V: TRBV7-6; D: TRBD2; J: TRBJ2-1
CDR3: CASSIVLSLGLDQPQHF; DNA: TGTGCCAGTAGTATAGTCCTCTCACTGGGGCTGGATCAGCCCCAGCATTTT; size: few; V: TRBV19; D: .; J: TRBJ1-5
CDR3: CAVRGRAYEQYF; DNA: TGTGCGGTCCGCGGGAGGGCCTACGAGCAGTACTTC; size: .; V: TRBV28; D: TRBD2; J: TRBJ2-7
CDR3: CASSPGRIGGEQYF; DNA: TGCGCCAGCAGCCCGGGACGGATCGGGGGAGAGCAGTACTTC; size: few; V: TRBV5-1; D: .; J: TRBJ2-7
CDR3: CASSQGEVGTGSSYEQYF; DNA: TGCGCCAGCAGCCAAGGTGAGGTAGGGACAGGTTCCTCCTACGAGCAGTACTTC; size: .; V: TRBV4-3; D: TRBD1; J: TRBJ2-7
CDR3: CASSNPPGGGQRYEQYF; DNA: TGTGCCAGCAGCAATCCACCGGGGGGCGGCCAGCGGTACGAGCAGTACTTC; size: .; V: TRBV11-2; D: .; J: TRBJ2-7
CDR3: CASSPPGAPLHF; DNA: TGTGCCAGCAGCCCCCCCGGGGCACCCCTCCACTTT; size: .; V: TRBV13; D: .; J: TRBJ1-6
CDR3: CASSGKTRAGPFTDTQYF; DNA: TGTGCCAGCAGCGGTAAAACTAGAGCGGGGCCGTTCACAGATACGCAGTATTTT; size: .; V: TRBV7-9; D: TRBD2; J: TRBJ2-3
CDR3: CAWSVGQGNIQYF; DNA: TGTGCCTGGAGTGTAGGACAGGGGAACATTCAGTACTTC; size: .; V: TRBV30; D: TRBD1; J: TRBJ2-4
CDR3: CASSSGTGHNSPLHF; DNA: TGTGCCAGCAGCTCAGGGACAGGTCATAATTCACCCCTCCACTTT; size: once; V: TRBV9; D: TRBD1; J: TRBJ1-6
CDR3: CARKPGAYEQYF; DNA: TGTGCCAGAAAGCCCGGGGCCTACGAGCAGTACTTC; size: .; V: TRBV7-5; D: .; J: TRBJ2-7
CDR3: CASSLAVFTQPQHF; DNA: TGTGCCAGCAGCTTAGCGGTTTTTACTCAGCCCCAGCATTTT; size: .; V: TRBV11-2; D: .; J: TRBJ1-5
CDR3: CASSLTGLNQPQHF; DNA: TGTGCCAGCAGTCTCACAGGGCTGAATCAGCCCCAGCATTTT; size: .; V: TRBV27; D: .; J: TRBJ1-5
CDR3: CASSPPTGAYGYTF; DNA: TGTGCCAGTAGCCCCCCAACAGGGGCCTATGGCTACACCTTC; size: .; V: TRBV19; D: TRBD1; J: TRBJ1-2
CDR3: CASSLGRGREQFF; DNA: TGTGCCAGCAGCTTGGGTCGGGGCCGGGAGCAGTTCTTC; size: .; V: TRBV5-6; D: .; J: TRBJ2-1
CDR3: CASSLGQGLGSGANVLTF; DNA: TGCGCCAGCAGCTTGGGACAGGGACTCGGCTCTGGGGCCAACGTCCTGACTTTC; size: .; V: TRBV5-1; D: .; J: TRBJ2-6
CDR3: CASTRERGGNNEQFF; DNA: TGTGCCAGCACCAGAGAGCGGGGGGGGAACAATGAGCAGTTCTTC; size: .; V: TRBV4-2; D: TRBD2; J: TRBJ2-1
CDR3: CASSVSADAYEQYF; DNA: TGTGCCAGCAGCGTTAGCGCGGACGCCTACGAGCAGTACTTC; size: .; V: TRBV9; D: .; J: TRBJ2-7
CDR3: CASSPLGVAGNIQYF; DNA: TGTGCCAGCAGCCCCCTGGGGGTAGCGGGAAACATTCAGTACTTC; size: .; V: TRBV7-9; D: TRBD2; J: TRBJ2-4
CDR3: CASSLDGFYGYTF; DNA: TGTGCCAGCAGCTTAGACGGATTCTATGGCTACACCTTC; size: .; V: TRBV7-9; D: .; J: TRBJ1-2
CDR3: CASSPNSGGLYEQYF; DNA: TGTGCCAGCAGCCCGAATAGCGGGGGCCTTTACGAGCAGTACTTC; size: .; V: TRBV7-3; D: TRBD2; J: TRBJ2-7
CDR3: CASSPLAGGPDGTGELFF; DNA: TGTGCCAGCAGCCCCCTAGCGGGGGGCCCCGATGGCACCGGGGAGCTGTTTTTT; size: .; V: TRBV5-6; D: TRBD2; J: TRBJ2-2
CDR3: CASSRRVNTEAFF; DNA: TGTGCCAGCAGTCGAAGGGTGAACACTGAAGCTTTCTTT; size: .; V: TRBV28; D: .; J: TRBJ1-1
CDR3: CASSSREVKPWGYTF; DNA: TGTGCCAGCAGTTCGCGAGAGGTAAAGCCATGGGGCTACACCTTC; size: .; V: TRBV28; D: .; J: TRBJ1-2
CDR3: CASSLRDRGPGELFF; DNA: TGTGCCAGCAGTCTCCGGGACAGGGGTCCCGGGGAGCTGTTTTTT; size: .; V: TRBV27; D: TRBD1; J: TRBJ2-2
CDR3: CASSQRGGRAYNSPLHF; DNA: TGTGCCAGCAGCCAAAGGGGGGGCAGGGCGTATAATTCACCCCTCCACTTT; size: .; V: TRBV14; D: .; J: TRBJ1-6
CDR3: CASSIGGIGETQYF; DNA: TGTGCCAGTAGTATAGGCGGGATTGGAGAGACCCAGTACTTC; size: .; V: TRBV19; D: .; J: TRBJ2-5
CDR3: CATSESGTGYGYTF; DNA: TGTGCCACCAGTGAGTCCGGGACAGGGTACGGCTACACCTTC; size: .; V: TRBV24-1; D: TRBD1; J: TRBJ1-2
CDR3: CASSDKRGPVYGYTF; DNA: TGTGCCAGCAGCGATAAGCGTGGGCCCGTCTATGGCTACACCTTC; size: .; V: TRBV5-4; D: .; J: TRBJ1-2
CDR3: CASRPLASNEQFF; DNA: TGTGCCAGCAGACCTCTAGCTTCCAATGAGCAGTTCTTC; size: .; V: TRBV27; D: .; J: TRBJ2-1
CDR3: CASSMDLSGNTIYF; DNA: TGTGCCAGTAGTATGGACCTTTCTGGAAACACCATATATTTT; size: .; V: TRBV19; D: .; J: TRBJ1-3
CDR3: CAISESGTSGGTEGDEQFF; DNA: TGTGCCATCAGTGAGTCGGGGACTAGCGGGGGGACGGAGGGCGATGAGCAGTTCTTC; size: .; V: TRBV10-3; D: TRBD2; J: TRBJ2-1
CDR3: CASSSGHTEETQYF; DNA: TGTGCCAGCAGTTCCGGACATACAGAAGAGACCCAGTACTTC; size: .; V: TRBV6-2/TRBV6-3; D: .; J: TRBJ2-5